The rows below give T cell receptor beta chains drawn from one sample of a study of blood T cells in healthy people across ages. TCRdb independently ran MiXCR on the 5' RACE reads; one entry per CDR3 protein. The top ten clones hold about 11% of a sample with roughly 1.7 million distinct CDR3 sequences, 30% to 40% of them seen once. Sequences were obtained from blood. All receptors derive from a woman under 40 in good health. CDR3s include the opening cysteine and the closing phenylalanine or tryptophan. D genes are given only for firm matches. Only part of the rows carry a size: once, few, many, or a class if the clone is expanded.

TRBV28	TRBJ2-1	-	-	CASSNLHGGSSYNEQFF	TGTGCCAGCAGTAACCTCCATGGGGGGAGCTCCTACAATGAGCAGTTCTTC
TRBV10-3	TRBJ1-2	-	many	CAISEPQAGRGGYTF	TGTGCCATCAGTGAGCCCCAGGCAGGGCGTGGGGGCTACACCTTC
TRBV5-6	TRBJ2-3	-	-	CASSLAKPDTQYF	TGTGCCAGCAGCCTCGCTAAGCCAGATACGCAGTATTTT
TRBV11-2	TRBJ2-5	TRBD2	-	CASSLATGRASETQYF	TGTGCCAGCAGCTTAGCAACCGGGAGGGCCTCGGAGACCCAGTACTTC
TRBV20-1	TRBJ2-1	-	few	CSASWRIGNEQFF	TGCAGTGCTAGCTGGAGGATCGGAAATGAGCAGTTCTTC
TRBV6-1	TRBJ2-2	-	-	CASSEFFWQTKAGELFF	TGTGCCAGCAGTGAATTTTTTTGGCAGACCAAGGCCGGGGAGCTGTTTTTT
TRBV6-4	TRBJ2-2	TRBD2	-	CASSPSGSSGELFF	TGTGCCAGCAGTCCTAGCGGGAGCTCCGGGGAGCTGTTTTTT
TRBV9	TRBJ2-5	TRBD2	-	CASSLAGNAVETQYF	TGTGCCAGCAGCTTAGCGGGAAACGCGGTGGAGACCCAGTACTTC
TRBV10-3	TRBJ2-5	-	-	CAISVGHGEGEQYF	TGTGCCATCAGTGTTGGGCACGGCGAGGGAGAGCAGTACTTC
TRBV10-3	TRBJ2-5	TRBD2	few	CAISAGTSGKETQYF	TGTGCCATCAGTGCCGGGACTAGCGGGAAAGAGACCCAGTACTTC
TRBV6-2/TRBV6-3	TRBJ2-7	TRBD1	few	CASSYAPGQGPYEQYF	TGTGCCAGCAGTTATGCCCCGGGACAGGGCCCCTACGAGCAGTACTTC
TRBV2	TRBJ2-7	TRBD2	few	CASSGELTMTSGMLLYF	TGTGCCAGCAGTGGGGAGTTAACGATGACTAGCGGGATGCTTCTGTACTTC
TRBV9	TRBJ2-3	-	few	CASSGIPGNLQYF	TGTGCCAGCAGCGGGATCCCCGGGAATTTGCAGTATTTT
TRBV28	TRBJ2-3	-	-	CASLTASARTDTQYF	TGTGCCAGCTTAACCGCTAGCGCCCGCACAGATACGCAGTATTTT
TRBV28	TRBJ2-6	-	few	CASSSLEGLTGANVLTF	TGTGCCAGCAGTTCTCTTGAGGGGTTAACAGGGGCCAACGTCCTGACTTTC
TRBV14	TRBJ2-5	TRBD1	-	CASRHQGQGAQETQYF	TGTGCCAGCAGACACCAAGGACAGGGAGCCCAAGAGACCCAGTACTTC
TRBV6-1	TRBJ2-3	TRBD2	few	CASSEGLAGGGDTQYF	TGTGCCAGCAGTGAAGGACTAGCGGGAGGAGGAGATACGCAGTATTTT
TRBV7-9	TRBJ2-1	TRBD1	many	CASSFSGQRNEQFF	TGTGCCAGCAGCTTCTCGGGACAGCGGAATGAGCAGTTCTTC
TRBV30	TRBJ1-2	-	few	CAWRVKQGRNYGYTF	TGTGCCTGGCGTGTAAAGCAGGGGAGGAACTATGGCTACACCTTC
TRBV5-4	TRBJ2-1	-	-	CASSKTGHGINEQFF	TGTGCCAGCAGCAAAACGGGACACGGGATAAATGAGCAGTTCTTC
TRBV6-4	TRBJ2-1	TRBD2	-	CASSVGLAGDEQFF	TGTGCCAGCAGTGTGGGACTAGCAGGCGATGAGCAGTTCTTC